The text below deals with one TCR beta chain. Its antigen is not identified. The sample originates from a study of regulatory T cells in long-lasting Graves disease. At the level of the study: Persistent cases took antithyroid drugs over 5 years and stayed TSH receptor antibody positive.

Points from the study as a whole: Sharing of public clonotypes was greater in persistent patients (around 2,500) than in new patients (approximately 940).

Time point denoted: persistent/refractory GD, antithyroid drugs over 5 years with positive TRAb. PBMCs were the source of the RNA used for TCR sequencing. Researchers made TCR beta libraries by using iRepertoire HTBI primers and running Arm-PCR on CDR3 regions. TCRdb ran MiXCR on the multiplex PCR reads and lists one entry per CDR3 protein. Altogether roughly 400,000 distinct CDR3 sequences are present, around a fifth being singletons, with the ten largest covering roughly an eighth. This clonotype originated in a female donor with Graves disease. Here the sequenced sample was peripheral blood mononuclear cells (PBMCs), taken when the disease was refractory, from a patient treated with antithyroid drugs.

CDR3 nucleotide sequence: TGTGCCAGCAGCCTTTATAGCGGGAGGTTCCCAGATACGCAGTATTTT. It specifies CASSLYSGRFPDTQYF. The rearrangement uses TRBV3-1 and TRBJ2-3; TRBD2 agrees at 10 bases. The CDR3 runs 16 residues. J lost 4 bases, V lost 4 bases, and 8 bases had no gene match. Looked up from germline, CDR1 is LGHDT and CDR2 is YNNKEL (reference sequence).